Listed below are T cell receptor beta chains from one sample, sequenced in a study of T cell responses to AZD1222 COVID-19 vaccine. The data were produced by immunoSEQ multiplex PCR, yet TCRdb's version contains in-frame clones alone and is incomplete. The sample holds approximately 190,000 clones, about 90% seen once. Sequencing was performed on peripheral blood, taken on day 0 of MenACWY control vaccination. The receptor set was obtained from an adult in good health. Both conserved end residues are part of each CDR3. A D gene is named only where the DNA matches it firmly. Not every row has a clone size; where given, it reads once, few, many or a size class.

15	TRBV5-8	-	TRBD1	TRBJ2-7	CASSLGKGTGDEQYF	TGTGCCAGCAGCTTGGGAAAGGGAACAGGGGACGAGCAGTACTTC
12	TRBV7-9	-	-	TRBJ2-4	CASSPLLGIQYF	TGTGCCAGCAGCCCCCTTCTTGGCATTCAGTACTTC
14	TRBV7-2	-	-	TRBJ1-1	CASSFEGRRTEAFF	TGTGCCAGCAGCTTTGAGGGGCGGCGGACTGAAGCTTTCTTT
14	TRBV9	once	TRBD2	TRBJ2-1	CASSVGLAVDEQFF	TGTGCCAGCAGCGTCGGACTAGCGGTTGATGAGCAGTTCTTC
14	TRBV5-1	-	-	TRBJ2-5	CASSEGVYQETQYF	TGCGCCAGCAGCGAGGGGGTTTACCAAGAGACCCAGTACTTC
15	TRBV4-2	-	-	TRBJ2-7	CASSQDGGPSYEQYF	TGTGCCAGCAGCCAAGATGGGGGGCCCTCCTACGAGCAGTACTTC
17	TRBV3-1/TRBV3-2	-	TRBD1	TRBJ2-7	CASSSRSALGGGYEQYF	TGTGCCAGCAGCTCTCGCTCAGCATTAGGGGGCGGGTACGAGCAGTACTTC
15	TRBV7-8	-	TRBD1	TRBJ2-7	CASSLRDRGPYEQYF	TGTGCCAGCAGCCTCCGGGACAGGGGTCCGTACGAGCAGTACTTC
15	TRBV28	once	-	TRBJ2-7	CASSLSESGKYEQYF	TGTGCCAGCAGTTTATCGGAGTCGGGGAAATACGAGCAGTACTTC
14	TRBV27	-	TRBD1	TRBJ2-1	CASKDRGIYNEQFF	TGTGCCAGCAAGGACAGGGGGATTTACAATGAGCAGTTCTTC
18	TRBV10-3	once	-	TRBJ1-6	CAISEGGALSSYNSPLHF	TGTGCCATCAGTGAGGGGGGGGCGTTGAGCTCCTATAATTCACCCCTCCACTTT
14	TRBV5-6	-	-	TRBJ2-7	CASSLPGLRIEQYF	TGTGCCAGCAGCCTCCCCGGGCTCAGGATTGAGCAGTACTTC
17	TRBV9	-	TRBD1	TRBJ1-2	CASSGGQGASINYGYTF	TGTGCCAGCAGCGGGGGACAGGGGGCATCTATTAACTATGGCTACACCTTC
15	TRBV3-1/TRBV3-2	-	TRBD1	TRBJ2-7	CASSQRGRPNYEQYF	TGTGCCAGCAGCCAGAGGGGGCGCCCCAACTACGAGCAGTACTTC
16	TRBV27	-	TRBD2	TRBJ2-7	CASSFSSGGNSYEQYF	TGTGCCAGCAGTTTCTCTAGCGGGGGGAACTCCTACGAGCAGTACTTC
16	TRBV5-1	-	-	TRBJ2-1	CASSLAVGGTHNEQFF	TGCGCCAGCAGCTTGGCGGTGGGTGGGACACACAATGAGCAGTTCTTC
13	TRBV29-1	-	-	TRBJ1-3	CSGSQSSGNTIYF	TGCAGCGGCTCACAGAGCTCTGGAAACACCATATATTTT
15	TRBV6-5	-	TRBD1	TRBJ1-5	CASIPGTGGSQPQHF	TGTGCCAGCATTCCCGGGACAGGGGGCAGTCAGCCCCAGCATTTT
14	TRBV28	few	-	TRBJ1-1	CASSLPQEGAEAFF	TGTGCCAGCAGTTTACCACAGGAGGGGGCTGAAGCTTTCTTT
14	TRBV9	-	-	TRBJ2-1	CASSPGDSYNEQFF	TGTGCCAGCAGCCCCGGGGACTCATACAATGAGCAGTTCTTC
15	TRBV19	once	-	TRBJ2-5	CASRNRVRDSETQYF	TGTGCCAGTAGGAACCGAGTAAGGGATTCCGAGACCCAGTACTTC
12	TRBV24-1	once	-	TRBJ1-1	CATSDFNDEAFF	TGTGCCACCAGTGACTTCAATGATGAAGCTTTCTTT
13	TRBV12-3/TRBV12-4	-	-	TRBJ1-3	CASSFPPVLTIYF	TGTGCCAGCAGTTTTCCCCCCGTACTTACCATATATTTT
15	TRBV27	once	TRBD1	TRBJ1-1	CASSHGQGLNTEAFF	TGTGCCAGCAGTCACGGACAGGGGTTGAACACTGAAGCTTTCTTT
13	TRBV19	-	-	TRBJ1-2	CASSMRGTYGYTF	TGTGCCAGTAGTATGCGTGGAACCTATGGCTACACCTTC
14	TRBV7-2	-	TRBD2	TRBJ2-5	CASSRQSGEETQYF	TGTGCCAGCAGCCGGCAGAGCGGGGAGGAGACCCAGTACTTC
15	TRBV30	-	-	TRBJ1-5	CAWSLDSASNQPQHF	TGTGCCTGGTCCCTGGATTCTGCCTCCAATCAGCCCCAGCATTTT
16	TRBV11-2	-	TRBD2	TRBJ2-1	CASSFSLAGGRNEQFF	TGTGCCAGCAGCTTTTCCCTAGCGGGAGGTCGGAATGAGCAGTTCTTC
10	TRBV29-1	once	-	TRBJ2-7	CSVAQDEQYF	TGCAGCGTTGCCCAAGACGAGCAGTACTTC
13	TRBV18	-	-	TRBJ1-5	CASSLASNQPQHF	TGTGCCAGCTCACTAGCTAGCAATCAGCCCCAGCATTTT
14	TRBV28	-	TRBD1	TRBJ1-1	CASKTGQGNTEAFF	TGTGCCAGCAAAACCGGACAGGGGAACACTGAAGCTTTCTTT
13	TRBV7-3	-	-	TRBJ2-2	CASSPRGTGELFF	TGTGCCAGCAGCCCCAGGGGCACCGGGGAGCTGTTTTTT
14	TRBV28	-	TRBD2	TRBJ2-7	CASRASGSRNEQYF	TGTGCCAGCAGGGCTAGCGGGAGTAGAAACGAGCAGTACTTC
15	TRBV19	-	TRBD1	TRBJ1-1	CASSTQGAFNTEAFF	TGTGCCAGTAGTACACAGGGGGCTTTTAACACTGAAGCTTTCTTT
11	TRBV20-1	-	-	TRBJ2-1	CSAPDYNEQFF	TGCAGTGCTCCCGACTACAATGAGCAGTTCTTC
13	TRBV24-1	-	-	TRBJ2-2	CATRGESAGELFF	TGTGCCACCAGGGGGGAGAGTGCGGGGGAGCTGTTTTTT
15	TRBV5-1	-	TRBD1	TRBJ2-7	CASSLGLGTAYEQYF	TGCGCCAGCAGCTTGGGTCTCGGGACAGCCTACGAGCAGTACTTC
15	TRBV6-5	-	-	TRBJ2-3	CASSPSGGRTDTQYF	TGTGCCAGCAGTCCCTCCGGGGGGCGCACAGATACGCAGTATTTT
13	TRBV6-2/TRBV6-3	-	-	TRBJ2-3	CASTPTGTHAQYF	TGTGCCAGCACCCCAACAGGGACTCATGCGCAGTATTTT
11	TRBV7-8	-	-	TRBJ2-7	CASSRGYEQYF	TGTGCCAGCAGCCGAGGTTACGAGCAGTACTTC
14	TRBV6-6	-	-	TRBJ2-7	CASSPGGPPYEQYF	TGTGCCAGCAGTCCCGGTGGCCCCCCCTACGAGCAGTACTTC
14	TRBV7-9	-	TRBD1	TRBJ1-2	CASSFLQGNYGYTF	TGTGCCAGCAGCTTCCTACAGGGGAACTATGGCTACACCTTC
13	TRBV29-1	-	-	TRBJ1-2	CSVEDRRQDGYTF	TGCAGCGTTGAAGATAGGCGACAGGATGGCTACACCTTC
14	TRBV30	-	TRBD1	TRBJ1-4	CAWSVGQGDEKLFF	TGTGCCTGGAGTGTGGGACAGGGGGACGAAAAACTGTTTTTT
19	TRBV28	-	TRBD2	TRBJ2-3	CASSSWTSGERTGTDTQYF	TGTGCCAGCAGTTCCTGGACTAGCGGGGAGCGAACCGGCACAGATACGCAGTATTTT
15	TRBV6-6	-	TRBD2	TRBJ2-1	CASSGLAGGQIEQFF	TGTGCCAGCAGTGGCCTAGCGGGGGGGCAGATTGAGCAGTTCTTC
13	TRBV7-9	-	-	TRBJ2-7	CASSLGGSLEQYF	TGTGCCAGCAGCTTAGGTGGCTCCCTAGAGCAGTACTTC
12	TRBV18	few	TRBD1	TRBJ1-2	CASTGQAPGYTF	TGTGCCAGCACTGGACAGGCGCCTGGCTACACCTTC
11	TRBV20-1	-	-	TRBJ2-3	CSGGGTDTQYF	TGCAGTGGCGGGGGCACAGATACGCAGTATTTT
13	TRBV5-5	-	-	TRBJ1-3	CASWLGDGNTIYF	TGTGCCAGCTGGCTTGGAGATGGAAACACCATATATTTT
15	TRBV19	-	-	TRBJ1-5	CASSIDLRLGQPQHF	TGTGCCAGTAGTATAGACCTACGACTAGGGCAGCCCCAGCATTTT
14	TRBV6-4	-	TRBD1	TRBJ2-2	CASSEGQDTGELFF	TGTGCCAGCAGTGAGGGACAGGACACCGGGGAGCTGTTTTTT
13	TRBV7-2	-	TRBD1	TRBJ1-1	CASSLGWTGRAFF	TGTGCCAGCAGCTTAGGGTGGACAGGGAGAGCTTTCTTT
17	TRBV19	-	TRBD2	TRBJ2-1	CASSIALAVRTYNEQFF	TGTGCCAGTAGTATAGCCCTAGCGGTTCGAACCTACAATGAGCAGTTCTTC
12	TRBV30	-	TRBD1	TRBJ1-1	CAWSVTGFEAFF	TGTGCCTGGAGTGTGACAGGGTTTGAAGCTTTCTTT
18	TRBV6-1	-	-	TRBJ2-1	CASSEARGEFSSYNEQFF	TGTGCCAGCAGTGAAGCTAGGGGTGAATTTAGCTCCTACAATGAGCAGTTCTTC
15	TRBV9	-	-	TRBJ1-1	CASSVSGIGITEAFF	TGTGCCAGCAGCGTTTCAGGGATCGGGATTACTGAAGCTTTCTTT
15	TRBV29-1	-	-	TRBJ2-7	CSVEDGGQGQYEQYF	TGCAGCGTTGAAGATGGCGGTCAGGGGCAATACGAGCAGTACTTC
15	TRBV28	large	-	TRBJ2-2	CASSLSLGPNGELFF	TGTGCCAGCAGTTTATCCCTTGGACCCAACGGGGAGCTGTTTTTT